A single sample is the source of the 8 T cell receptor beta chains below, sequenced in a study of cytomegalovirus exposure and HLA in healthy donors listed by TCRdb under 2017. The library came from the immunoSEQ multiplex PCR assay. A mixture of 60 forward primers for TCR Vbeta segments and 13 reverse primers for TCR Jbeta segments was used in the multiplex PCR. TCRdb obtained this table from immuneACCESS and retained in-frame rearrangements with V and J assigned. These tables miss some clones; where compared with another copy, unresolved V genes account for less than half of the shortfall, and the remainder is unexplained. Present in this sample are over 150,000 clones, approximately 79% of which were seen just once. In total, the top ten clones hold 1.3% to 1.5% of the sample. Sequenced: PBMCs. The receptors stem from a man between 60 and 75 years old in good health and CMV-seronegative.

The rearrangement links TRBV13 to TRBJ2-7, with 8 bases aligning to TRBD1. The CDR3 has 12 residues. J was trimmed by 3 bases and V by 8 bases; bases with no gene match: 3. Germline V CDR1 and CDR2: PRHDT, FYEKMQ (reference sequence). CDR3 amino acids: CASRQGLYEQYF. CDR3 bases: TGTGCCAGCCGACAGGGGCTCTACGAGCAGTACTTC.

This clone has more than one count but fewer than ten. The chain combines TRBV9 with TRBJ1-5, with 11 bases lining up with TRBD1. The length of the CDR3 is 14 residues. V was pared by 3 bases and J by 5 bases, with 1 base of the junction left unmatched. Germline values: CDR1 SGDLS, CDR2 YYNGEE. DNA of the CDR3: TGTGCCAGCAGCGCGGGACAGGGGGATCAGCCCCAGCATTTT. This sequence encodes CASSAGQGDQPQHF.

This chain links TRBV5-1 with TRBJ2-2, with 9 bases aligning to TRBD2. V dropped 3 bases and J dropped 1; count of bases not matched to a gene: 16. The length of the CDR3 is 20 residues. Germline V gives CDR1 SGHRS, CDR2 YFSETQ. The CDR3: CASSSNFVRSLAGNTGELFF. CDR3 sequence (DNA): TGCGCCAGCAGCTCCAACTTTGTAAGATCACTAGCGGGGAACACCGGGGAGCTGTTTTTT.

This clone was detected only a few times. The genes are TRBV7-2 and TRBJ2-7, with 8 positions matching TRBD2. Germline V gives CDR1 SGHTA, CDR2 FQGNSA. The CDR3 has 15 residues. V shed 7 bases and J 2 bases; nucleotides not matched to a gene: 10. The CDR3 here is CASTLSGTDPYEQYF. For the CDR3, the DNA is TGTGCCAGCACCCTTAGCGGGACGGACCCCTACGAGCAGTACTTC.

Concerning this clone: An end of the junction differs from the germline gene, which may be a read error. The chain couples TRBV2 to TRBJ2-7, with D possibly TRBD2 on 6 matching bases. This CDR3 region has 15 residues. Per the germline V gene, CDR1 is SNHLY and CDR2 is FYNNEI. The CDR3 loop reads CASSEFGETDYGQYF. The CDR3, as DNA: TGTGCCAGCAGTGAATTTGGGGAAACGGACTACGGGCAGTACTTC.

V and J are TRBV23-1 and TRBJ2-3; no reliable D call. TRBV23-1 counts as an open reading frame of uncertain function. Trimming took off 4 bases at V and 1 base at J, with 18 bases between the two ends. The CDR3 length is 17 residues. The CDR3 DNA follows: TGCGCCAGCAGTCCGGGTCCGACCCCCCCGGGCACAGATACGCAGTATTTT. Translating it yields CASSPGPTPPGTDTQYF.

Comment on this clone: The junction does not match germline at one end; this may be a read error. The chain recombines TRBV7-9 with TRBJ2-7; D gene unclear. This CDR3 is 13 amino acids long. Looked up from germline, CDR1 is SEHNR and CDR2 is FQNEAQ (reference sequence). The CDR3: CSSSREEPLEQYF. CDR3 coding DNA: TGTTCCAGCAGCCGAGAAGAGCCTTTGGAGCAGTACTTC.

The rearrangement links TRBV15 to TRBJ1-2; D gene uncertain. Trimming removed 1 base from V and 0 bases from J, with 6 bases in between. The CDR3 covers 14 residues. CDR1 LNHNV and CDR2 YYDKDF come from the germline V gene (reference sequence). As DNA, the CDR3 is TGTGCCACCAGCAGAGGCGGGACTAACTATGGCTACACCTTC. Encoded protein: CATSRGGTNYGYTF. The whole variable domain, remainder taken from reference TRBV15 and TRBJ1-2, is DAMVIQNPRYQVTQFGKPVTLSCSQTLNHNVMYWYQQKSSQAPKLLFHYYDKDFNNEADTPDNFQSRRPNTSFCFLDIRSPGLGDTAMYLCATSRGGTNYGYTFGSGTRLTVV.